One sample yielded the 21 T cell receptor beta chains listed below, sequenced in a study of shared clonotypes between healthy human individuals. TCRdb keeps only in-frame clones here, not all; method: immunoSEQ multiplex PCR. Counted here are 2,500,000 or so clones, around nine tenths occurring once; the ten biggest clones make up about 0.13%. Sequencing was performed on naive CD4+ T cells sorted from blood. As for subset: CD45RA+ positively selected. These receptors were taken from a man aged 18 to 29 in good health.

J is TRBJ1-2 and V is TRBV7-2, with 10 bases aligning to TRBD1. The J segment lost 8 bases and the V segment lost 2 bases, leaving 5 bases of the junction unmatched. The germline gives CDR1 SGHTA, CDR2 FQGNSA. The CDR3 spans 14 residues. CDR3 protein: CASSLRQGAWGYTF. The CDR3 DNA is TGTGCCAGCAGCTTAAGACAGGGGGCTTGGGGCTACACCTTC. Filled out from reference TRBV7-2 and TRBJ1-2, the complete variable domain reads GAGVSQSPSNKVTEKGKDVELRCDPISGHTALYWYRQSLGQGLEFLIYFQGNSAPDKSGLPSDRFSAERTGGSVSTLTIQRTQQEDSAVYLCASSLRQGAWGYTFGSGTRLTVV.

V and J are TRBV28 and TRBJ2-7; 7 nucleotides line up with TRBD1. V was clipped by 4 bases and J by 3 bases; unmatched bases: 3. The CDR3 has 13 amino acids. Looked up from germline, CDR1 is MDHEN and CDR2 is SYDVKM. The CDR3 DNA reads TGTGCCAGCAGTTCGGGACAGTACTACGAGCAGTACTTC. Its translation: CASSSGQYYEQYF.

The CDR3 loop reads CASSPDGFSTHNYGYTF. Here the CDR3 DNA reads TGTGCCAGCTCACCAGACGGATTTTCCACACATAACTATGGCTACACCTTC. The chain carries TRBV18 and TRBJ1-2; the D is unclear. The V end was cut by 2 bases, the J end by 1 base, with 17 bases between. CDR1 is KGHSH, CDR2 LQKENI, per germline. The length of the CDR3 is 17 residues.

The rearrangement links TRBV30 to TRBJ2-2; D uncertain. Germline V gene lookup returns CDR1 GTSNPN and CDR2 SVGIG (reference sequence). This CDR3 contains 13 residues. Trimming shortened V by 3 bases and J by 3 bases, and 8 bases separated the two germline ends. The CDR3 bases are TGTGCCTGGAGCATAAGAGACACCGGGGAGCTGTTTTTT. Translated: CAWSIRDTGELFF.

Of note for this clone: Within the sample, other DNA sequences also encode this same CDR3. The chain recombines TRBV19 with TRBJ2-3; 9 nucleotides match TRBD1. The V gene end was trimmed by 3 bases and the J gene end by 3 bases; junction bases not matched to a gene: 1. CDR1 is LNHDA, CDR2 SQIVND, per germline (reference sequence). CDR3 length: 14 amino acids. The CDR3 region has the DNA TGTGCCAGTAGTATCGGACAGGGGACAGATACGCAGTATTTT. It translates to CASSIGQGTDTQYF.

This CDR3 is CAISKLALYEQYF. In nucleotides, the CDR3 is TGTGCCATCAGCAAACTAGCGCTGTACGAGCAGTACTTC. J is TRBJ2-7 and V is TRBV10-3, with 7 bases matching TRBD2. The CDR3 contains 13 residues. The J segment lost 4 bases and the V segment lost 6 bases, leaving 6 bases of the junction unmatched. Germline CDR1 is ENHRY and CDR2 is SYGVKD.

The genes are TRBV6-1 and TRBJ2-2; 7 bases agree with TRBD1. CDR3 length: 15 residues. Germline lookup yields CDR1 MNHNS and CDR2 SASEGT. The ends lost 7 bases at V and 6 bases at J; junction bases unmatched: 11. DNA for the CDR3: TGTGCCAGCACCGTTTTGACAGGGCTTTCCGGGGAGCTGTTTTTT. Its translation: CASTVLTGLSGELFF.

V and J are TRBV5-1 and TRBJ1-1; weak D call: TRBD1 (6 bases). The CDR3 extends over 14 amino acids. V was shortened by 4 bases and J by 5 bases, with 15 bases between the two germline ends. CDR1 is SGHRS, CDR2 YFSETQ, per germline. In DNA, the CDR3 is TGCGCCAGCAGCCTTCTGGACAGAGAAACTGAAGCTTTCTTT. This sequence encodes CASSLLDRETEAFF.

This clone has only one observation. The V and J genes are TRBV25-1 and TRBJ2-5; D is ambiguous. V gave up 6 bases and J gave up 2 bases, with 10 bases separating them. CDR3 length: 13 amino acids. Germline V gives CDR1 MGHDK, CDR2 SYGVNS. CDR3 region: CASRFGLQETQYF. CDR3 DNA: TGTGCCAGCAGGTTTGGGCTTCAAGAGACCCAGTACTTC.

This clone was seen once. V and J are TRBV7-9 and TRBJ2-1; 7 bases line up with TRBD2. Germline CDR1 is SEHNR and CDR2 is FQNEAQ (reference sequence). J gave up 2 bases and V 1 base, and 14 bases lay outside the gene matches. This CDR3 has 19 amino acids. CDR3 DNA: TGTGCCAGCAGCTTAGGCTGGAGGGGAAGGCTAGCGGCCTACAATGAGCAGTTCTTC. This codes for CASSLGWRGRLAAYNEQFF.

The sample holds one count of this clone. The gene calls are TRBV14 and TRBJ1-2; D possibly corresponds to TRBD1 (6 bases). This CDR3 region has 12 residues. Germline lookup yields CDR1 SGHDN and CDR2 FVKESK. V was trimmed by 3 bases and J by 5 bases, leaving 7 bases between them. CDR3 loop: CASSQGTYGYTF. The CDR3 DNA sequence: TGTGCCAGCAGCCAGGGGACATATGGCTACACCTTC.

J is TRBJ2-7 and V is TRBV2; 11 nucleotides match TRBD2. After removal of 8 bases from V and 7 bases from J, the junction contained 13 bases not matched to a gene. The CDR3 sequence is 15 residues long. Germline V gives CDR1 SNHLY, CDR2 FYNNEI. The CDR3 coding sequence is TGTGCCAGCGGCCTAGCGGGAGGCGTCTTGGGGGAGCAGTACTTC. This encodes CASGLAGGVLGEQYF.

This clone was seen once. The chain is built from TRBV28 and TRBJ1-2; maybe TRBD1 (6 bases). CDR1 is MDHEN and CDR2 is SYDVKM in the germline V gene. The ends were cut back, 5 bases at V and 1 base at J, with 20 bases in the middle. The CDR3 runs 17 residues. The CDR3 reads CASSRVVRTDFNYGYTF. The CDR3 coding sequence is TGTGCCAGCAGTAGGGTTGTAAGGACAGACTTTAACTATGGCTACACCTTC.

This clone appeared once. V and J are TRBV15 and TRBJ2-1, with D perhaps matching TRBD1 or TRBD2 (5 bases each). V was cut by 5 bases and J by 4 bases, with 15 bases left in between. CDR1 and CDR2 from the germline V gene are LNHNV and YYDKDF (reference sequence). The CDR3 has 15 residues. The CDR3 sequence is CATSSSGTAYNEQFF. CDR3 coding DNA: TGTGCCACCAGCTCCTCCGGGACCGCTTACAATGAGCAGTTCTTC.

This chain connects TRBV30 to TRBJ2-3; 13 bases agree with TRBD2. After removal of 2 bases from V and 1 base from J, the junction contained 18 bases not matched to a gene. The CDR3 contains 21 residues. Germline V gives CDR1 GTSNPN, CDR2 SVGIG (reference sequence). The CDR3 loop is CAWSKGKLAGGPFQGTDTQYF. Here the CDR3 DNA reads TGTGCCTGGAGTAAGGGGAAACTAGCGGGAGGGCCCTTTCAGGGCACAGATACGCAGTATTTT.

This clone showed up just once. The chain carries TRBV4-3 and TRBJ1-2, with 9 bases matching TRBD1. The CDR3 sequence is 15 residues long. Per germline, CDR1 LGHNA and CDR2 YSLEER. V shed 4 bases and J 8 bases; nucleotides not matched to a gene: 11. CDR3 bases: TGCGCCAGCAGCCCAGAAACCGGGACAGGGTTCGGCTACACCTTC. Encoded protein: CASSPETGTGFGYTF.

The chain recombines TRBV5-6 with TRBJ1-4; unclear D gene. V gave up 0 bases and J gave up 5 bases, with 17 bases separating them. The length of the CDR3 is 17 residues. Germline V gives CDR1 SGHDT, CDR2 YYEEEE. CDR3 in amino acids: CASSLGRQRSPNEKLFF. In DNA form, the CDR3 reads TGTGCCAGCAGCTTGGGAAGGCAACGTTCTCCAAATGAAAAACTGTTTTTT. Full variable domain (rest looked up from reference TRBV5-6 and TRBJ1-4): DAGVTQSPTHLIKTRGQQVTLRCSPKSGHDTVSWYQQALGQGPQFIFQYYEEEERQRGNFPDRFSGHQFPNYSSELNVNALLLGDSALYLCASSLGRQRSPNEKLFFGSGTQLSVL.

For this clone: The sample has other DNA sequences that encode this CDR3 too. The J gene is TRBJ2-3, the V gene TRBV15; D call uncertain. Germline-derived CDR1 and CDR2 are LNHNV and YYDKDF (reference sequence). This CDR3 has 13 residues. V dropped 0 bases and J dropped 6 bases, with 7 bases sitting between them. The CDR3 sequence: CATSRDPPDTQYF. As DNA, the CDR3 is TGTGCCACCAGCAGAGATCCTCCGGATACGCAGTATTTT.

J is TRBJ1-5 and V is TRBV5-1, with D perhaps matching TRBD1 (5 bases). Deletions cut 0 bases from V and 2 bases from J, with 12 bases between. Germline assignment: CDR1 SGHRS and CDR2 YFSETQ. The CDR3 extends over 16 amino acids. The CDR3 here is CASSLDPGAGNQPQHF. Here the CDR3 DNA reads TGCGCCAGCAGCTTGGACCCCGGGGCAGGCAATCAGCCCCAGCATTTT.

The chain is built from TRBV6-1 and TRBJ2-7, with 9 bases identical to TRBD2. CDR1 is MNHNS, CDR2 SASEGT, per germline. Germline trimming cut 4 bases from V and 2 bases from J; bases unmatched to any gene: 6. This CDR3 is built from 15 residues. The chain's CDR3 is CASSGSGGPTYEQYF. The CDR3 region has the DNA TGTGCCAGCAGTGGGAGCGGGGGGCCTACCTACGAGCAGTACTTC.

As to this clone: The junction differs from germline at one of its ends, possibly a read error. Distinct nucleotide sequences in the sample also encode this CDR3. The V call is TRBV10-1, the J call TRBJ2-3, with 8 bases identical to TRBD2. Germline V lookup: CDR1 WNHNN, CDR2 SYGVQD (reference sequence). This CDR3 is built from 15 residues. The CDR3 region is CASSVGTSGTDTQYF. CDR3 sequence (DNA): TGCGCCAGCAGTGTCGGGACTAGTGGCACGGATACGCAGTATTTT.